These 32 T cell receptor beta chains share one sample of origin, sequenced in a study of T cells after yellow fever vaccination. TCRdb reprocessed the 5' RACE reads via MiXCR and lists one record per CDR3 protein. The sample shows approximately 69,000 distinct CDR3 sequences, approximately 5% of them seen only once. The specimen comprised CD4+ T cells sorted from PBMCs, sampled more than 13 days after the first yellow fever vaccination. All receptors derive from a man between 18 and 29 years old who received the YFV17D yellow fever vaccine.

Many counts were recorded for this clonotype. The chain couples TRBV12-3 or TRBV12-4 to TRBJ2-1; 7 nucleotides line up with TRBD2. Trimming removed 5 bases from V and 12 bases from J; junction bases left unmatched: 10. The CDR3 is 13 residues long. Here the CDR3 reads CASSLLSGGSQFF. The CDR3 DNA sequence: TGTGCCAGCAGTCTCCTGTCGGGGGGTTCGCAGTTCTTC.

This clonotype was recorded many times. The chain has TRBV7-6 and TRBJ1-5; a possible D gene is TRBD1 (5 bases). Germline values: CDR1 SGHVS, CDR2 FNYEAQ. The V end was cut by 3 bases, the J end by 6 bases, with 9 bases between. The CDR3 is made up of 13 amino acids. CDR3 protein: CASSLGGTQPQHF. CDR3 DNA: TGTGCCAGCAGCTTGGGGGGAACTCAGCCCCAGCATTTT.

This clonotype appeared many times. This sequence joins TRBV6-6 and TRBJ1-1; tentative D call: TRBD1 (6 bases). This CDR3 contains 16 residues. From germline, CDR1 is MNHNY and CDR2 SVGAGI (reference sequence). Trimming removed 0 bases from V and 2 bases from J, with 13 bases in between. The CDR3 nucleotides are TGTGCCAGCAGTTACTCCATACAGGGCGGAAACACTGAAGCTTTCTTT. It specifies CASSYSIQGGNTEAFF.

In its sample, this clonotype was seen many times. The V and J genes are TRBV27 and TRBJ1-2; D is perhaps TRBD1 (5 bases). In germline, CDR1 is MNHEY, CDR2 SMNVEV (reference sequence). Trimming took off 4 bases at V and 3 bases at J, with 12 bases between the two ends. The CDR3 is 14 residues long. CDR3 nucleotides: TGTGCCAGCAGTTCACTTCAGGGCTACTATGGCTACACCTTC. It yields the protein CASSSLQGYYGYTF.

A word on this clonotype: A read error may explain this, as a much larger clone is one base away. The V gene is TRBV5-1, the J gene TRBJ1-2; D may be TRBD1 (5 bases). The V and J ends lost 3 bases and 8 bases respectively, with 11 bases between them. This CDR3 is 12 amino acids long. Germline CDR1 SGHRS, CDR2 YFSETQ. The CDR3 here is CASSWDGEGYTF. CDR3 DNA sequence: TGCGCCAGCAGCTGGGACGGTGAAGGCTACACCTTC.

The sample holds many counts of this clonotype. As DNA, the CDR3 is TGTGCCAGCAGTTACTCGATGGGCAGCACCTACGAGCAGTACTTC. It translates to CASSYSMGSTYEQYF. The chain is built from TRBV6-5 and TRBJ2-7; no firm D call. Trimming removed 0 bases at V and 2 bases at J, with 11 bases between. Per the germline V gene, CDR1 is MNHEY and CDR2 is SVGAGI. The CDR3 contains 15 residues.

There are many counts of this clonotype. The V call is TRBV30, the J call TRBJ2-5; no clear D gene. The CDR3 is made up of 13 amino acids. V was cut by 4 bases and J by 1 base, with 10 bases left in between. CDR1 is GTSNPN and CDR2 is SVGIG in the germline V gene (reference sequence). CDR3 bases: TGTGCCTGGATCGGGCGGACCCAAGAGACCCAGTACTTC. It encodes CAWIGRTQETQYF.

This clonotype was counted ten times or more. The rearrangement uses TRBV12-3 or TRBV12-4 and TRBJ1-4; D possibly corresponds to TRBD1 (6 bases). There are 14 residues in the CDR3. Trimming cost V 3 bases and J 8 bases, with 13 bases left between them. The CDR3 here is CASSFAGDGEKLFF. The CDR3 DNA reads as TGTGCCAGCAGTTTCGCAGGGGACGGGGAAAAACTGTTTTTT.

This clonotype was seen ten or more times. This sequence joins TRBV20-1 and TRBJ1-1; TRBD1 aligns across 7 bases. CDR3 length: 13 amino acids. Per germline, CDR1 DFQATT and CDR2 SNEGSKA (reference sequence). Trimming cost V 3 bases and J 5 bases; bases outside gene matches: 6. This chain's CDR3 is CSARSGGGTEAFF. DNA of the CDR3: TGCAGTGCTAGGTCAGGGGGTGGGACTGAAGCTTTCTTT.

This clonotype was counted only a few times. The chain has TRBV12-5 and TRBJ2-7; 10 bases map to TRBD1. CDR3 length equals 13 residues. The junction had 0 bases not matched to a gene; V was cut back by 4 bases and J by 3 bases. Germline V gives CDR1 LGHNT, CDR2 FRNRAP. The CDR3 sequence: CASGWTGGYEQYF. The CDR3 bases are TGTGCTAGTGGTTGGACAGGGGGCTACGAGCAGTACTTC.

V is TRBV30 and J is TRBJ1-1; no clear D gene. V lost 0 bases to trimming and J lost 5 bases, with 13 bases between them. This CDR3 region has 14 residues. The germline CDR1 and CDR2 sequences are GTSNPN and SVGIG (reference sequence). CDR3 nucleotide sequence: TGTGCCTGGAGTGTTGGCTCGGCCAGGACTGAAGCTTTCTTT. It encodes CAWSVGSARTEAFF.

About this clonotype: One base away lies a much larger clone, so this may be a sequencing read error. The chain combines TRBV4-1 with TRBJ2-3; D is perhaps TRBD1 (6 bases). Germline V gene sequence: CDR1 MGHRA, CDR2 YSYEKL. CDR3 length: 14 amino acids. DNA for the CDR3: TGCGCCGGCAGCCAAGAACAGGGAGCGGATACGCAGTATTTT. This encodes CAGSQEQGADTQYF.

This clonotype was recorded at least ten times. The chain recombines TRBV10-3 with TRBJ1-5; 7 bases match TRBD1. This CDR3 has 15 amino acids. Trimming took 6 bases from V and 2 from J; bases not matched to a gene: 7. Germline V gene data show CDR1 as ENHRY and CDR2 as SYGVKD. CDR3 protein: CAISDRQGRNQPQHF. CDR3 in DNA: TGTGCCATCAGCGACAGACAGGGTCGCAATCAGCCCCAGCATTTT.

In its sample, this clonotype was seen many times. J is TRBJ2-7 and V is TRBV5-1; perhaps TRBD2 as D (6 bases). Germline V gene sequence: CDR1 SGHRS, CDR2 YFSETQ. V gave up 0 bases and J gave up 6 bases, with 16 bases separating them. This CDR3 has 15 amino acids. The CDR3 loop reads CASSLAVGARGEQYF. DNA of the CDR3: TGCGCCAGCAGCTTGGCCGTAGGGGCGCGGGGCGAGCAGTACTTC.

This clonotype was detected many times. The CDR3 region has the DNA TGTGCCAGCAGTTTACAGGGAACCGCGAACACTGAAGCTTTCTTT. Its protein product is CASSLQGTANTEAFF. The chain employs TRBV12-3 or TRBV12-4 and TRBJ1-1; D perhaps matches TRBD1 (5 bases). V lost 2 bases and J 1 base, leaving 11 bases between the germline ends. The CDR3 contains 15 residues.

At least ten counts were recorded for this clonotype. The gene calls are TRBV7-2 and TRBJ2-7; no firm D call. The CDR3 spans 12 residues. Germline assignment: CDR1 SGHTA and CDR2 FQGNSA. V shed 5 bases and J shed 3 bases, with 8 bases lying between them. Here the CDR3 DNA reads TGTGCCAGCAGCATCTCGGGCTACGAGCAGTACTTC. Protein: CASSISGYEQYF.

At least ten counts were recorded for this clonotype. This chain uses TRBV4-1 with TRBJ1-2, with D maybe TRBD1 (5 bases). The ends were cut back, 5 bases at V and 1 base at J, with 11 bases in the middle. Germline V gene sequence: CDR1 MGHRA, CDR2 YSYEKL. This CDR3 is built from 14 residues. The DNA for the CDR3 is TGCGCCAGCAGCAAGACAGACATTAACTATGGCTACACCTTC. It encodes CASSKTDINYGYTF.

This clonotype was observed at least ten times. The chain combines TRBV27 with TRBJ2-5; D is undetermined. This CDR3 has 13 residues. From germline, CDR1 is MNHEY and CDR2 SMNVEV (reference sequence). The germline V and J ends were trimmed by 3 bases and 5 bases, with 10 bases remaining between them. CDR3 sequence (DNA): TGTGCCAGCAGTTTTAGGGTCTGGGAGACCCAGTACTTC. The encoded protein is CASSFRVWETQYF.

This clonotype has ten or more counts. The CDR3 here is CASSLGYNEQFF. CDR3 nucleotide sequence: TGTGCCAGCAGCTTAGGCTACAATGAGCAGTTCTTC. The chain carries TRBV7-3 and TRBJ2-1; D is unclear. Germline V gene lookup returns CDR1 SGHTA and CDR2 FQGTGA. V lost 2 bases to trimming and J lost 3 bases, with 2 bases between them. This CDR3 comprises 12 residues.

This clonotype appeared many times. The chain combines TRBV7-9 with TRBJ2-4, with D possibly being TRBD1 (7 bases). The V gene's germline CDR1 is SEHNR and CDR2 FQNEAQ (reference sequence). V gave up 5 bases and J gave up 0 bases, with 17 bases separating them. CDR3 length: 17 residues. CDR3 protein: CASSPMHRGLAKNIQYF. The CDR3 DNA reads TGTGCCAGCAGCCCCATGCACAGGGGACTAGCCAAAAACATTCAGTACTTC.

This clonotype was seen ten or more times. V gene TRBV20-1 combines with J gene TRBJ2-1, with D maybe TRBD2 (7 bases). Between the trimmed V and J ends, which lost 3 bases and 8 bases, there was a span of 14 bases. The CDR3 runs to 13 residues. Per germline, CDR1 DFQATT and CDR2 SNEGSKA (reference sequence). CDR3 nucleotide sequence: TGCAGTGCTAGGGGGGGGGCCGTTTATGAGCAGTTCTTC. Protein: CSARGGAVYEQFF.

This clonotype was recorded many times. This sequence joins TRBV4-1 and TRBJ1-6; 7 nucleotides agree with TRBD1. The junction had 6 bases not matched to a gene; V was cut back by 2 bases and J by 8 bases. CDR1 is MGHRA and CDR2 is YSYEKL in the germline V gene. The CDR3 totals 15 residues. The CDR3 here is CASSQPGTDYSPLHF. CDR3 nucleotides: TGCGCCAGCAGCCAACCCGGGACAGACTATTCACCCCTCCACTTT.

Ten or more counts support this clonotype. For the CDR3, the DNA is TGCGCCAGCAGCCTCCGACAGGGGGACCACAACTATGGCTACACCTTC. Translation gives CASSLRQGDHNYGYTF. The V and J genes are TRBV5-1 and TRBJ1-2, with 9 bases that match TRBD1. J gave up 2 bases and V 4 bases, and 9 bases lay outside the gene matches. Germline CDR1 SGHRS, CDR2 YFSETQ. CDR3 length equals 16 residues.

This clonotype occurred many times. V is TRBV7-8 and J is TRBJ2-3; D might be TRBD2 (6 bases). The V end was cut by 5 bases, the J end by 0 bases, with 12 bases between. This CDR3 comprises 15 residues. The germline CDR1 and CDR2 sequences are SGHVS and FQNEAQ. The CDR3 sequence: CASSPRGVSTDTQYF. The CDR3 bases are TGTGCCAGCAGCCCCCGCGGGGTTAGCACAGATACGCAGTATTTT.

This clonotype showed up many times. The rearrangement joins TRBV29-1 to TRBJ2-1, with D perhaps TRBD1 (6 bases). The V and J ends lost 7 bases and 13 bases respectively, with 17 bases between them. CDR1 and CDR2 from the germline V gene are SQVTM and ANQGSEA. CDR3 length equals 11 residues. The CDR3 DNA sequence: TGCAGCGGGACAGCAATAGGGGTTCAGTTCTTC. Protein: CSGTAIGVQFF.

As regards this clonotype: A much bigger clone sits one base away, suggesting this may be a read error. The CDR3 does not end in the conserved phenylalanine or tryptophan, so this is likely a read error. The V and J genes are TRBV3-1 and TRBJ2-1, with D unclear. Germline V gives CDR1 LGHDT, CDR2 YNNKEL (reference sequence). V shed 10 bases and J shed 6 bases, with 16 bases lying between them. The CDR3 is 13 residues long. CDR3 protein: CATLEWRSNEQFL. In DNA form, the CDR3 reads TGTGCCACCCTTGAGTGGCGTTCCAATGAGCAGTTCCTC.

This clonotype was detected ten times or more. The V and J genes are TRBV7-9 and TRBJ1-6; D may be TRBD1 (5 bases). The CDR3 sequence is 12 residues long. Germline assignment: CDR1 SEHNR and CDR2 FQNEAQ (reference sequence). V was pared by 6 bases and J by 8 bases, with 8 bases between. The CDR3 DNA is TGTGCCAGCAGACAACAGGATTCACCCCTCCACTTT. Translation: CASRQQDSPLHF.

This clonotype was counted at least ten times. The V gene is TRBV7-2, the J gene TRBJ2-1; TRBD2 might be the D (7 bases). The V end lost 3 bases, the J end lost 10 bases, and 16 bases lay between the germline ends. Germline CDR1 reads SGHTA; CDR2 reads FQGNSA. The CDR3 has 14 amino acids. The CDR3 DNA reads TGTGCCAGCAGCTTTGCGGGGGCCCCCACCGAGCAGTTCTTC. This gives the protein CASSFAGAPTEQFF.

Ten or more counts support this clonotype. The chain is built from TRBV5-1 and TRBJ2-1, with no clear D. CDR3 length: 14 residues. CDR1 and CDR2 (germline): SGHRS, YFSETQ. Trimming took off 4 bases at V and 7 bases at J, with 15 bases between the two ends. CDR3 residues: CASSHRFDGNEQFF. CDR3 nucleotides: TGCGCCAGCAGCCATAGATTCGACGGGAATGAGCAGTTCTTC.

This clonotype was found many times. The V gene is TRBV5-1, the J gene TRBJ2-1; D may be TRBD1 (6 bases). With 2 bases removed from V and 3 bases from J, the gap between germline ends came to 12 bases. Germline CDR1 reads SGHRS; CDR2 reads YFSETQ. The CDR3 spans 15 residues. CDR3 protein: CASSLPGRGYNEQFF. The CDR3 DNA follows: TGCGCCAGCAGCTTACCGGGCAGGGGCTACAATGAGCAGTTCTTC. Supplemented by reference TRBV5-1 and TRBJ2-1, the full variable domain reads KAGVTQTPRYLIKTRGQQVTLSCSPISGHRSVSWYQQTPGQGLQFLFEYFSETQRNKGNFPGRFSGRQFSNSRSEMNVSTLELGDSALYLCASSLPGRGYNEQFFGPGTRLTVL.

This clonotype was recorded at least ten times. The rearrangement links TRBV7-6 to TRBJ2-1, with TRBD2 matching 12 bases. CDR3 size: 16 residues. J lost 6 bases, V lost 5 bases, and 8 bases had no gene match. The germline V gene encodes CDR1 SGHVS and CDR2 FNYEAQ. In DNA, the CDR3 is TGTGCCAGCAGCCCAACCGGGACTAGCGGGCCCAATGAGCAGTTCTTC. As protein: CASSPTGTSGPNEQFF.

This clonotype was found many times. The rearrangement uses TRBV7-2 and TRBJ1-1; D is perhaps TRBD1 (6 bases). Trimming took off 1 base at V and 10 bases at J, with 10 bases between the two ends. This CDR3 has 12 residues. In germline, CDR1 is SGHTA, CDR2 FQGNSA. Here the CDR3 reads CASSLEDRRAFF. The CDR3 DNA follows: TGTGCCAGCAGCTTAGAGGACAGACGAGCTTTCTTT.